The rows below give T cell receptor beta chains drawn from one sample of a study of Graves' ophthalmopathy and Graves' hyperthyroidism. Each CDR3 protein is one row after TCRdb ran MiXCR on the multiplex PCR reads. The top ten hold approximately 43% of the sample, which has around 670,000 distinct CDR3 sequences, roughly two fifths seen once. The sample was peripheral blood. These receptors were collected from an adult man with Graves' ophthalmopathy. CDR3s include the opening cysteine and the closing phenylalanine or tryptophan. Each record gives: V gene, J gene, CDR3 protein.

V: TRBV7-8; J: TRBJ2-5; CDR3: CASSPHVGLAGAGEIQYF
V: TRBV15; J: TRBJ2-2; CDR3: CATSSTGIHTGELFF
V: TRBV29-1; J: TRBJ1-2; CDR3: CSGDRSNGYTF
V: TRBV5-1; J: TRBJ2-5; CDR3: CASSLGRGRREETQYF
V: TRBV20-1; J: TRBJ1-1; CDR3: CSAREAGIRTEAFF
V: TRBV25-1; J: TRBJ1-2; CDR3: CASQDRGEEHYGYTF
V: TRBV19; J: TRBJ1-6; CDR3: CATDDKGGDSPLHF
V: TRBV19; J: TRBJ1-1; CDR3: CASSIEAGNTEAFF
V: TRBV9; J: TRBJ2-5; CDR3: CASSVTQGRETQYF
V: TRBV7-9; J: TRBJ2-5; CDR3: CASSLAVQDPGPAETQYF
V: TRBV10-3; J: TRBJ1-1; CDR3: CAISESTGVRAFF
V: TRBV9; J: TRBJ2-7; CDR3: CASSVGTGISYEQYF
V: TRBV7-8; J: TRBJ2-7; CDR3: CASSQRPGQGADEQYF
V: TRBV6-6; J: TRBJ2-7; CDR3: CASSYVRGARHEQYF
V: TRBV29-1; J: TRBJ1-1; CDR3: CSVDRRGEAFF
V: TRBV2; J: TRBJ1-5; CDR3: CASRNRGIQPQHF
V: TRBV11-2; J: TRBJ2-3; CDR3: CASSFNGAKGTDTQYF
V: TRBV20-1; J: TRBJ2-5; CDR3: CSARGGGTGIGETQYF